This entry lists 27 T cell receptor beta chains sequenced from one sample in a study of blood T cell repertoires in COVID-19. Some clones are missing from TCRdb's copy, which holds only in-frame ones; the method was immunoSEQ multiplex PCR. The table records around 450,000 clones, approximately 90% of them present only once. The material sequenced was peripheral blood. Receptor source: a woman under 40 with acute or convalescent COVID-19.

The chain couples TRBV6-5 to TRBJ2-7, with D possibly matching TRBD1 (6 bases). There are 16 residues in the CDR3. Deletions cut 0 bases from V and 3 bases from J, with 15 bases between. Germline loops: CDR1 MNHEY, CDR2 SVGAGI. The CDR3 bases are TGTGCCAGCAGTTACTCTTCCGGGACACCCCTCTACGAGCAGTACTTC. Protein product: CASSYSSGTPLYEQYF.

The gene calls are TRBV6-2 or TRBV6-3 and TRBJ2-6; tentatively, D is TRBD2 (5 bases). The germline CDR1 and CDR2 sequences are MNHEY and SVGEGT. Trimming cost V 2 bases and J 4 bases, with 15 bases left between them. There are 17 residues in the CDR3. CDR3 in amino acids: CASSYGTGEAGANVLTF. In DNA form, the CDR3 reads TGTGCCAGCAGTTACGGTACCGGGGAAGCAGGGGCCAACGTCCTGACTTTC.

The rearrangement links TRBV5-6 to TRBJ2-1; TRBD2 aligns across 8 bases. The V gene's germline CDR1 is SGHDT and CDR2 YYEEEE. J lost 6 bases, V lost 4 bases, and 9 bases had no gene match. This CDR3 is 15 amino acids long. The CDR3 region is CASSRRASGPNEQFF. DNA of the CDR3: TGTGCCAGCAGCAGAAGGGCTAGCGGGCCCAATGAGCAGTTCTTC.

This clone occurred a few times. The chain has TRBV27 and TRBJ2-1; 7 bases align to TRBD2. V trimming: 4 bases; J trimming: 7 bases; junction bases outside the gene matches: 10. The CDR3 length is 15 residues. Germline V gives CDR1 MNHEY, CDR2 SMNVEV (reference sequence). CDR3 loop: CASSYTSVRPNEQFF. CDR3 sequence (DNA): TGTGCCAGCAGTTATACTAGCGTGCGCCCAAATGAGCAGTTCTTC.

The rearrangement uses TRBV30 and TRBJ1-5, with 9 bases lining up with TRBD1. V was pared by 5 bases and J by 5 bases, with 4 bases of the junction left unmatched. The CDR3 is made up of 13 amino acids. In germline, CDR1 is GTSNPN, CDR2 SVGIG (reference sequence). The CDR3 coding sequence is TGTGCCTGGTCGACAGGGGGATATCAGCCCCAGCATTTT. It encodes CAWSTGGYQPQHF.

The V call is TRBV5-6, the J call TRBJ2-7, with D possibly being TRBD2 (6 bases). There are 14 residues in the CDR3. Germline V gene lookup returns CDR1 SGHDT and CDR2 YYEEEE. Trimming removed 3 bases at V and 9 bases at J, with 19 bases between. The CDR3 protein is CASSSLLAGVGQYF. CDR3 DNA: TGTGCCAGCAGCTCCCTACTAGCAGGTGTCGGGCAGTACTTC.

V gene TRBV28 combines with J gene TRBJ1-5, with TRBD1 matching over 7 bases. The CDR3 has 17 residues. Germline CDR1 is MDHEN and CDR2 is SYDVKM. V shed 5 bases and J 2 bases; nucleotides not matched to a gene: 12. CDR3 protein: CASSRARGPAGNQPQHF. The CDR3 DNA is TGTGCCAGCAGTAGGGCAAGGGGGCCAGCTGGCAATCAGCCCCAGCATTTT.

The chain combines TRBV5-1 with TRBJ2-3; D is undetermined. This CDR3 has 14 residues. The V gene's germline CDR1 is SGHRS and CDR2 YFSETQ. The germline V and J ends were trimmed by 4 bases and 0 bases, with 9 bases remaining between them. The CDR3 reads CASSHYKSTDTQYF. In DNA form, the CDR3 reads TGCGCCAGCAGCCACTACAAAAGCACAGATACGCAGTATTTT.

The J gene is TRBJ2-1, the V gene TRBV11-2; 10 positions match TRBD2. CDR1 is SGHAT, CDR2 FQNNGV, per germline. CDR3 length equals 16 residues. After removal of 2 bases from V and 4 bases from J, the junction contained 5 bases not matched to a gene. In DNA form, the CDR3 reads TGTGCCAGCAGCTTATTCGTAGCGGGGGGTTACAATGAGCAGTTCTTC. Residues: CASSLFVAGGYNEQFF. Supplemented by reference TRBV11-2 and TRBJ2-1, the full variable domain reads EAGVAQSPRYKIIEKRQSVAFWCNPISGHATLYWYQQILGQGPKLLIQFQNNGVVDDSQLPKDRFSAERLKGVDSTLKIQPAKLEDSAVYLCASSLFVAGGYNEQFFGPGTRLTVL.

CDR3 DNA sequence: TGTGCCAGCAACAAGATTCCCGGGACACCAGCTAACTATGGCTACACCTTC. It translates to CASNKIPGTPANYGYTF. The V gene is TRBV28, the J gene TRBJ1-2; D may be TRBD1 (6 bases). This CDR3 is 17 amino acids long. V lost 7 bases, J lost 0 bases, and 21 bases lay in between. Looked up from germline, CDR1 is MDHEN and CDR2 is SYDVKM.

CDR3 nucleotides: TGTGCCAGCAGCGCCGATACAGGGGGGCGGGAGCAGTACTTC. Encoded protein: CASSADTGGREQYF. The gene calls are TRBV7-2 and TRBJ2-7; TRBD1 aligns across 8 bases. The V and J ends lost 5 bases and 7 bases, in that order; junction bases with no gene match: 10. This CDR3 has 14 amino acids. Germline V gene lookup returns CDR1 SGHTA and CDR2 FQGNSA.

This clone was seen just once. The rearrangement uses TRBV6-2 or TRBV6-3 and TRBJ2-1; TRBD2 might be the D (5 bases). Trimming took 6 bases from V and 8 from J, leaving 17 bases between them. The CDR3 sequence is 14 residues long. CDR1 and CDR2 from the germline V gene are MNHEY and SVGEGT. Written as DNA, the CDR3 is TGTGCCAGCAGCGCCGCTCAGGAGGTCGATGAGCAGTTCTTC. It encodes CASSAAQEVDEQFF.

The CDR3 is CASSIGQGYSGANVLTF. The CDR3 nucleotides read TGTGCCAGTAGTATAGGTCAGGGCTACTCTGGGGCCAACGTCCTGACTTTC. The chain recombines TRBV19 with TRBJ2-6, with D maybe TRBD1 (5 bases). The germline gives CDR1 LNHDA, CDR2 SQIVND (reference sequence). The CDR3 consists of 17 residues. The germline V and J ends were trimmed by 1 base and 0 bases, with 10 bases remaining between them.

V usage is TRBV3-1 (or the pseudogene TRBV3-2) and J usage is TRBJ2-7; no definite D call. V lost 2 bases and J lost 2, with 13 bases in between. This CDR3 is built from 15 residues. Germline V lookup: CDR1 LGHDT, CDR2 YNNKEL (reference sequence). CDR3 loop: CASSQTHREPYEQYF. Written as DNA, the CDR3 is TGTGCCAGCAGCCAAACGCATAGAGAGCCCTACGAGCAGTACTTC.

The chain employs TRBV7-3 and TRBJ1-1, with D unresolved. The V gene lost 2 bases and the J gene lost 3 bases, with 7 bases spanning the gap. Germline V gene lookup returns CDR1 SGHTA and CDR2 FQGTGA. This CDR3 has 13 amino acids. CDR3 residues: CASSLFVDTEAFF. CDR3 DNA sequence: TGTGCCAGCAGCTTATTTGTCGACACTGAAGCTTTCTTT.

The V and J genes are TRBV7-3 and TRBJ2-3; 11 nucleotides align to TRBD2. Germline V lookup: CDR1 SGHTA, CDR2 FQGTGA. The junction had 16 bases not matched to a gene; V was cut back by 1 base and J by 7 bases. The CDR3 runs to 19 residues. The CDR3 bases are TGTGCCAGCAGCTTAAACCCACCCCTTAGCGGGGGGGCAGTCCATACGCAGTATTTT. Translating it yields CASSLNPPLSGGAVHTQYF.

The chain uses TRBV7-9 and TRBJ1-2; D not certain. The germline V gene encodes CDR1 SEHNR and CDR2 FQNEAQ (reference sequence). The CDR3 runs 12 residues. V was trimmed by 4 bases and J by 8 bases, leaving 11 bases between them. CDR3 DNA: TGTGCCAGCAGCTCCCCACCGGAGGGCTACACCTTC. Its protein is CASSSPPEGYTF.

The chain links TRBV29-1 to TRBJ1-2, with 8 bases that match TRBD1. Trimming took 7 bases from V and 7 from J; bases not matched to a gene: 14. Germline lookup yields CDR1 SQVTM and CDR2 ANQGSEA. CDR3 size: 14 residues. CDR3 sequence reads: CSAPSPQGAGGYTF. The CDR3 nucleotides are TGCAGCGCTCCCAGCCCCCAGGGGGCGGGTGGCTACACCTTC.

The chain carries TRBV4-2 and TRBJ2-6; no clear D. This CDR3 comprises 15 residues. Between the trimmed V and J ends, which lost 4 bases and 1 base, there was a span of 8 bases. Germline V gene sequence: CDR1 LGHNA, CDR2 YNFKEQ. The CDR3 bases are TGTGCCAGCAGCCCTAGGTCATCTGGGGCCAACGTCCTGACTTTC. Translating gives CASSPRSSGANVLTF.

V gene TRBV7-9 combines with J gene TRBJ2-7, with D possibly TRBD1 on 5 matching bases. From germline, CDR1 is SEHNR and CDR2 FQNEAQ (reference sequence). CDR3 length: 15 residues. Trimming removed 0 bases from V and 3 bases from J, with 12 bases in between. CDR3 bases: TGTGCCAGCAGCTTAGCTTCAGGGTTGGACTACGAGCAGTACTTC. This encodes CASSLASGLDYEQYF.

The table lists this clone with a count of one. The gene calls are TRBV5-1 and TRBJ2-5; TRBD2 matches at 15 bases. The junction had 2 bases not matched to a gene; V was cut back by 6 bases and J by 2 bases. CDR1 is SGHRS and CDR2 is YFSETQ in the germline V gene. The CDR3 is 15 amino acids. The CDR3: CASKGLAGGQETQYF. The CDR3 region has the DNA TGCGCCAGCAAGGGACTAGCGGGGGGACAAGAGACCCAGTACTTC.

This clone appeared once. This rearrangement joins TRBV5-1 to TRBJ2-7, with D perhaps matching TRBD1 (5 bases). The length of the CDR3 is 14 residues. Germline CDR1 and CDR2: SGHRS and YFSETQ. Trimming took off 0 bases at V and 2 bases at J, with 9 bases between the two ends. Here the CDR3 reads CASSLGGLTYEQYF. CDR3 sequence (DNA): TGCGCCAGCAGCTTGGGGGGCCTGACCTACGAGCAGTACTTC.

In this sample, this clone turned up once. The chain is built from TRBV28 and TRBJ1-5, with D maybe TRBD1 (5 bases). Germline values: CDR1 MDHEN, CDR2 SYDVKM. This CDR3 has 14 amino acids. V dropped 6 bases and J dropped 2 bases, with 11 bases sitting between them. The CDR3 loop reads CASRKDSGNQPQHF. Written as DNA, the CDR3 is TGTGCCAGCAGGAAAGACAGTGGCAATCAGCCCCAGCATTTT. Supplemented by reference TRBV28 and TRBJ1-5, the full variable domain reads DVKVTQSSRYLVKRTGEKVFLECVQDMDHENMFWYRQDPGLGLRLIYFSYDVKMKEKGDIPEGYSVSREKKERFSLILESASTNQTSMYLCASRKDSGNQPQHFGDGTRLSIL.

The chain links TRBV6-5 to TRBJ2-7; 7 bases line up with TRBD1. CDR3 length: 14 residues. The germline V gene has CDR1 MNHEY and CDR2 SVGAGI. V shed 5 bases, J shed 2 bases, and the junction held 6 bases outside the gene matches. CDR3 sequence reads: CASSPGQPTYEQYF. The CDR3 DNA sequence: TGTGCCAGCAGTCCGGGACAGCCGACCTACGAGCAGTACTTC.

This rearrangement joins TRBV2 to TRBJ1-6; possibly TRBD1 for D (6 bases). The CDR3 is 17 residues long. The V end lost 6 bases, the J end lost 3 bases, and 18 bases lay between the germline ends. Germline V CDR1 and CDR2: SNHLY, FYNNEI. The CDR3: CASRYREPRFYNSPLHF. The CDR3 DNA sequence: TGTGCCAGCAGGTACAGGGAACCCCGCTTCTATAATTCACCCCTCCACTTT.

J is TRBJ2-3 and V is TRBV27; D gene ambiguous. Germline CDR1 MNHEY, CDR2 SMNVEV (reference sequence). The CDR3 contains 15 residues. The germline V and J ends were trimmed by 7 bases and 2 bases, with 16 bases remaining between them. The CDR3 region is CASKLQVGVTDTQYF. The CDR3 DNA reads TGTGCCAGCAAGTTACAAGTAGGAGTCACAGATACGCAGTATTTT.

The CDR3 is CATSDSFGRAGPETQYF. The CDR3 nucleotides are TGTGCCACCAGTGATTCCTTTGGGCGCGCGGGCCCAGAGACCCAGTACTTC. The chain combines TRBV24-1 with TRBJ2-5; D possibly corresponds to TRBD2 (5 bases). The CDR3 totals 17 residues. Germline V gives CDR1 KGHDR, CDR2 SFDVKD. V dropped 2 bases and J dropped 4 bases, with 19 bases sitting between them.